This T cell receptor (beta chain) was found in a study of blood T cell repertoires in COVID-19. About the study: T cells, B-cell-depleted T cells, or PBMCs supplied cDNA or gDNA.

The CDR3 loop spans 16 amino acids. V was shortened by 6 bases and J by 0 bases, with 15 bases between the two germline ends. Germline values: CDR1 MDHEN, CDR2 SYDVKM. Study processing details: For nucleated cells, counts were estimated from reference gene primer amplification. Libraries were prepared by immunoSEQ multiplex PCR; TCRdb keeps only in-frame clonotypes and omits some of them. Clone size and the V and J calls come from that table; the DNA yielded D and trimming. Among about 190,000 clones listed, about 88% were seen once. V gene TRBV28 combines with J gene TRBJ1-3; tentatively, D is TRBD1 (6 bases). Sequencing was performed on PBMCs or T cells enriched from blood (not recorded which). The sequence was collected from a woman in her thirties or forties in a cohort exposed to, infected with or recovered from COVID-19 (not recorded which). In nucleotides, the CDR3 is TGTGCCAGCAGGTGGGGGGGGCCGAACTCTGGAAACACCATATATTTT. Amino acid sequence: CASRWGGPNSGNTIYF.